These 32 T cell receptor beta chains came from one sample sequenced in a study of shared clonotypes between healthy human individuals. The method was immunoSEQ multiplex PCR; TCRdb's version includes in-frame clones alone and lacks a portion of them. Here the sample spans about 2.4 million clones, approximately 93% being singletons. The specimen sequenced was naive CD4+ T cells from PBMCs. Documented subset: CD45RA+ positively selected. These receptors originate from a man aged 18 to 30 in good health. Some clones in this sample may be carry-over from other donors' samples.

This clone was detected once. The rearrangement links TRBV7-2 to TRBJ2-1; D gene unclear. Trimming cost V 4 bases and J 5 bases, with 12 bases left between them. The CDR3 has 14 residues. Germline V gene data show CDR1 as SGHTA and CDR2 as FQGNSA. In DNA, the CDR3 is TGTGCCAGCAGCTCCTCACGACTCAACAATGAGCAGTTCTTC. This translates into CASSSSRLNNEQFF.

This rearrangement joins TRBV28 to TRBJ2-3; no definite D call. Trimming left V 6 bases short and J 0 bases short, with 13 bases between. The CDR3 consists of 15 residues. Germline assignment: CDR1 MDHEN and CDR2 SYDVKM. CDR3 loop: CASRTPGASTDTQYF. CDR3 coding DNA: TGTGCCAGCAGAACCCCAGGAGCTAGCACAGATACGCAGTATTTT.

The J gene is TRBJ2-5, the V gene TRBV7-2, with D tentatively TRBD2 (6 bases). V dropped 7 bases and J dropped 5 bases, with 20 bases sitting between them. The germline gives CDR1 SGHTA, CDR2 FQGNSA. The CDR3 loop spans 15 amino acids. The CDR3 DNA follows: TGTGCCAGCATACCCGCCGGAGGGGTGAGGGAGACCCAGTACTTC. Its translation is CASIPAGGVRETQYF.

The CDR3 region is CAIRQLGGTERTNYGYTF. CDR3 coding DNA: TGTGCCATCAGACAGCTAGGGGGGACAGAGAGGACTAACTATGGCTACACCTTC. The chain employs TRBV10-3 and TRBJ1-2; 7 bases fit TRBD1. V dropped 6 bases and J dropped 0; count of bases not matched to a gene: 16. CDR3 length: 18 amino acids. Germline loops: CDR1 ENHRY, CDR2 SYGVKD.

The V and J genes are TRBV5-4 and TRBJ2-1; 12 bases agree with TRBD2. After removal of 0 bases from V and 7 bases from J, the junction contained 2 bases not matched to a gene. Germline V gives CDR1 SGHNT, CDR2 YYREEE (reference sequence). CDR3 length: 15 residues. Here the CDR3 reads CASSLASGRANEQFF. The DNA for the CDR3 is TGTGCCAGCAGCTTGGCTAGCGGGAGGGCTAATGAGCAGTTCTTC.

The chain has TRBV19 and TRBJ2-7; D is tentatively TRBD1 or TRBD2 (5 bases each). V lost 3 bases to trimming and J lost 4 bases, with 13 bases between them. The germline V gene encodes CDR1 LNHDA and CDR2 SQIVND (reference sequence). This CDR3 spans 14 amino acids. CDR3 loop: CASSIRGVWYEQYF. CDR3 sequence (DNA): TGTGCCAGTAGTATTCGAGGGGTTTGGTACGAGCAGTACTTC.

The DNA for the CDR3 is TGTGCCAGCACCCTACTCCGTAGCAAGCCCTACGAGCAGTACTTC. Its protein is CASTLLRSKPYEQYF. The rearrangement uses TRBV2 and TRBJ2-7; D gene uncertain. The CDR3 has 15 residues. V was shortened by 7 bases and J by 2 bases, with 18 bases between the two germline ends. Germline V gene sequence: CDR1 SNHLY, CDR2 FYNNEI.

Notes on this clone: Other nucleotide sequences from this sample produce the same CDR3. The chain joins TRBV19 to TRBJ1-5, with TRBD1 as a possible D gene (5 bases). Germline V gene data show CDR1 as LNHDA and CDR2 as SQIVND (reference sequence). The CDR3 loop spans 14 amino acids. Trimming took 3 bases from V and 5 from J, leaving 11 bases between them. CDR3 in amino acids: CASSISGGYQPQHF. CDR3 nucleotides: TGTGCCAGTAGTATTTCGGGGGGGTATCAGCCCCAGCATTTT.

The chain combines TRBV5-1 with TRBJ2-1; D is uncertain. Germline V gene data show CDR1 as SGHRS and CDR2 as YFSETQ. The V and J ends lost 2 bases and 1 base respectively, with 10 bases between them. The CDR3 spans 15 residues. CDR3 protein: CASSFITGSYNEQFF. Written as DNA, the CDR3 is TGCGCCAGCAGCTTTATAACTGGTTCCTACAATGAGCAGTTCTTC.

This clone appeared a single time. At the DNA level, this CDR3 is encoded by other sequences in the same sample as well. V and J are TRBV6-6 and TRBJ1-1, with D hard to call. CDR3 length: 12 residues. CDR1 MNHNY and CDR2 SVGAGI come from the germline V gene (reference sequence). The V end lost 6 bases, the J end lost 1 base, and 6 bases lay between the germline ends. The CDR3 DNA follows: TGTGCCAGCAGCCGGGCGAACACTGAAGCTTTCTTT. Protein product: CASSRANTEAFF.

The rearrangement joins TRBV28 to TRBJ2-7; 13 positions agree with TRBD2. Germline lookup yields CDR1 MDHEN and CDR2 SYDVKM. After removal of 4 bases from V and 6 bases from J, the junction contained 12 bases not matched to a gene. CDR3 size: 17 residues. The CDR3: CASSSPTSGRDYAEQYF. CDR3 nucleotide sequence: TGTGCCAGCAGTTCGCCAACTAGCGGGAGGGACTACGCCGAGCAGTACTTC.

The V call is TRBV7-9, the J call TRBJ1-1; D perhaps matches TRBD1 (5 bases). V gave up 5 bases and J gave up 7 bases, with 14 bases separating them. CDR3 length equals 13 residues. CDR1 and CDR2 (germline): SEHNR, FQNEAQ (reference sequence). CDR3 sequence (DNA): TGTGCCAGCAGCAACGGACAACCCGATGAAGCTTTCTTT. Its protein product is CASSNGQPDEAFF.

The chain has TRBV28 and TRBJ2-7, with 8 nucleotides matching TRBD1. The CDR3 runs to 16 residues. The V segment lost 6 bases and the J segment 2 bases; nucleotides outside the gene matches: 12. Germline V lookup: CDR1 MDHEN, CDR2 SYDVKM. Written as DNA, the CDR3 is TGTGCCAGCAGACCCACGCCAGGGGGCGGAACCTACGAGCAGTACTTC. Translation gives CASRPTPGGGTYEQYF. Drawing the rest from reference TRBV28 and TRBJ2-7, the complete variable domain is DVKVTQSSRYLVKRTGEKVFLECVQDMDHENMFWYRQDPGLGLRLIYFSYDVKMKEKGDIPEGYSVSREKKERFSLILESASTNQTSMYLCASRPTPGGGTYEQYFGPGTRLTVT.

The rearrangement uses TRBV25-1 and TRBJ2-5; TRBD2 matches at 8 bases. The CDR3 has 15 amino acids. Per the germline V gene, CDR1 is MGHDK and CDR2 is SYGVNS. J lost 6 bases, V lost 6 bases, and 12 bases had no gene match. The CDR3 reads CASSEPGGSEKTQYF. The DNA for the CDR3 is TGTGCCAGCAGCGAACCGGGGGGGAGTGAAAAGACCCAGTACTTC. The variable domain in full, completed from reference TRBV25-1 and TRBJ2-5, reads EADIYQTPRYLVIGTGKKITLECSQTMGHDKMYWYQQDPGMELHLIHYSYGVNSTEKGDLSSESTVSRIRTEHFPLTLESARPSHTSQYLCASSEPGGSEKTQYFGPGTRLLVL.

This clone has a handful of counts. The rearrangement joins TRBV7-3 to TRBJ2-2, with no clear D. Germline CDR1 is SGHTA and CDR2 is FQGTGA. This CDR3 spans 14 amino acids. The germline V and J ends were trimmed by 2 bases and 5 bases, with 9 bases remaining between them. This CDR3 reads CASSLDTITGELFF. CDR3 nucleotide sequence: TGTGCCAGCAGCTTAGACACAATTACCGGGGAGCTGTTTTTT.

This chain joins TRBV29-1 and TRBJ2-7, with 8 bases fitting TRBD1. The germline CDR1 and CDR2 sequences are SQVTM and ANQGSEA. The CDR3 is made up of 15 amino acids. Trimming removed 4 bases from V and 4 bases from J; junction bases left unmatched: 12. The CDR3 region has the DNA TGCAGCGTTGTAACCCCGGTGCAGGGGGCTTACGAGCAGTACTTC. Residues: CSVVTPVQGAYEQYF.

This clone was detected once. In the same sample, other DNA sequences code for this CDR3. The chain couples TRBV5-1 to TRBJ2-1; D uncertain. The ends were cut back, 0 bases at V and 0 bases at J, with 7 bases in the middle. The germline CDR1 and CDR2 sequences are SGHRS and YFSETQ. The CDR3 contains 15 residues. Here the CDR3 reads CASSLGSLSYNEQFF. DNA for the CDR3: TGCGCCAGCAGCTTGGGAAGCCTCTCCTACAATGAGCAGTTCTTC.

The chain links TRBV18 to TRBJ1-2; D gene ambiguous. This CDR3 contains 15 residues. Germline V gene lookup returns CDR1 KGHSH and CDR2 LQKENI. Trimming stripped 11 bases from V and 6 bases from J, with 25 bases between. CDR3 protein: CASHPSRPPGDGYTF. Written as DNA, the CDR3 is TGTGCCTCCCACCCCTCCAGACCTCCGGGCGATGGCTACACCTTC.

As to this clone: This specimen includes other DNA sequences encoding the same CDR3. The DNA of the CDR3 is TGCGCCAGCAGCTCGACGGTTCAAGAGACCCAGTACTTC. Its translation is CASSSTVQETQYF. The chain has TRBV5-1 and TRBJ2-5, with D unclear. The V gene lost 3 bases and the J gene lost 2 bases, with 8 bases spanning the gap. There are 13 residues in the CDR3. Germline V gene lookup returns CDR1 SGHRS and CDR2 YFSETQ. Based on the CDR3 plus reference TRBV5-1 and TRBJ2-5, the full variable domain is KAGVTQTPRYLIKTRGQQVTLSCSPISGHRSVSWYQQTPGQGLQFLFEYFSETQRNKGNFPGRFSGRQFSNSRSEMNVSTLELGDSALYLCASSSTVQETQYFGPGTRLLVL.

The rearrangement joins TRBV5-1 to TRBJ2-1; the match to TRBD2 covers 11 bases. J was trimmed by 8 bases and V by 3 bases; bases with no gene match: 4. The V gene's germline CDR1 is SGHRS and CDR2 YFSETQ. This CDR3 region has 14 residues. This chain's CDR3 is CASSWGTSGDEQFF. The CDR3 bases are TGCGCCAGCAGCTGGGGGACTAGCGGTGATGAGCAGTTCTTC.

The V call is TRBV28, the J call TRBJ2-5; D gene ambiguous. Germline lookup yields CDR1 MDHEN and CDR2 SYDVKM. V was pared by 3 bases and J by 2 bases, with 10 bases between. The CDR3 has 14 amino acids. For the CDR3, the DNA is TGTGCCAGCAGTTTGTCCCCAGTACAAGAGACCCAGTACTTC. It yields the protein CASSLSPVQETQYF.

This clone has a single count. The chain carries TRBV5-1 and TRBJ2-2; a possible D gene is TRBD2 (5 bases). Deletions cut 4 bases from V and 0 bases from J, with 16 bases between. This CDR3 is built from 17 residues. Germline V gene sequence: CDR1 SGHRS, CDR2 YFSETQ. Here the CDR3 reads CASSPRFASSNTGELFF. The CDR3, as DNA: TGCGCCAGCAGCCCGAGGTTTGCTAGCTCGAACACCGGGGAGCTGTTTTTT.

The chain employs TRBV28 and TRBJ1-3; D is unresolved. Looked up from germline, CDR1 is MDHEN and CDR2 is SYDVKM. Trimming removed 4 bases at V and 1 base at J, with 8 bases between. This CDR3 contains 14 residues. The CDR3 here is CASSSWTSGNTIYF. The CDR3 DNA reads TGTGCCAGCAGTTCGTGGACGTCTGGAAACACCATATATTTT.

The chain recombines TRBV6-5 with TRBJ2-2; a weak D match, TRBD2 (5 bases). The CDR3 spans 16 residues. Trimming took 0 bases from V and 3 from J, leaving 11 bases between them. CDR1 is MNHEY, CDR2 SVGAGI, per germline. This CDR3 is CASSYSRVGYTGELFF. CDR3 bases: TGTGCCAGCAGTTACTCGCGGGTGGGGTACACCGGGGAGCTGTTTTTT.

To note about this clone: Distinct nucleotide sequences in the sample also encode this CDR3. The chain links TRBV27 to TRBJ1-1, with D tentatively TRBD1 (5 bases). The CDR3 loop spans 14 amino acids. Trimming took off 6 bases at V and 0 bases at J, with 11 bases between the two ends. CDR1 is MNHEY and CDR2 is SMNVEV in the germline V gene (reference sequence). This CDR3 is CASRTTGLNTEAFF. The CDR3 DNA reads TGTGCCAGCAGGACCACAGGCTTGAACACTGAAGCTTTCTTT.

V usage is TRBV5-8 and J usage is TRBJ2-7; D perhaps matches TRBD1 (5 bases). The CDR3 is 16 amino acids. Looked up from germline, CDR1 is SGHTS and CDR2 is YDEGEE. Trimming cost V 3 bases and J 3 bases, with 19 bases left between them. The CDR3 DNA reads as TGTGCCAGCAGCTCGCCGTCGTCGAGCAGGGTCTACGAGCAGTACTTC. Translated: CASSSPSSSRVYEQYF.

As for this clone: At one end, the junction sequence differs from germline, possibly due to a read error. The chain joins TRBV20-1 to TRBJ2-5; D possibly corresponds to TRBD2 (5 bases). The CDR3 sequence is 11 residues long. Germline assignment: CDR1 DFQATT and CDR2 SNEGSKA (reference sequence). CDR3 sequence reads: CSAVRTPDQHF. CDR3 bases: TGCAGTGCCGTCAGGACTCCTGATCAGCACTTC.

As to this clone: Additional DNA sequences in this sample encode the identical CDR3. V usage is TRBV2 and J usage is TRBJ1-1; D perhaps matches TRBD1 (5 bases). V was trimmed by 3 bases and J by 3 bases, leaving 8 bases between them. The V gene's germline CDR1 is SNHLY and CDR2 FYNNEI. The CDR3 has 13 amino acids. In DNA, the CDR3 is TGTGCCAGCAGTGAGGGGGGGTACACTGAAGCTTTCTTT. It codes for CASSEGGYTEAFF.

This chain links TRBV11-3 with TRBJ1-1; D gene unclear. Trimming shortened V by 0 bases and J by 10 bases, and 12 bases separated the two germline ends. Germline CDR1 reads SGHNT; CDR2 reads YENEEA. The CDR3 length is 13 residues. CDR3 protein: CASSLEGSRGAFF. CDR3 nucleotides: TGTGCCAGCAGCTTAGAGGGGTCGAGAGGAGCTTTCTTT.

The V and J genes are TRBV11-2 and TRBJ2-7; D possibly matches TRBD1 or TRBD2 (5 bases each). The germline V gene has CDR1 SGHAT and CDR2 FQNNGV. The CDR3 covers 13 residues. The V and J ends lost 3 bases and 7 bases respectively, with 13 bases between them. The CDR3 DNA reads TGTGCCAGCAGCTTCGGAGTGTGGGGGGAGCAGTACTTC. Translation gives CASSFGVWGEQYF.

This chain connects TRBV5-1 to TRBJ2-2; D remains ambiguous. V lost 0 bases to trimming and J lost 6 bases, with 9 bases between them. CDR3 length equals 14 residues. Per the germline V gene, CDR1 is SGHRS and CDR2 is YFSETQ. CDR3 coding DNA: TGCGCCAGCAGCTTGGAGTGGGGTTCCGGGGAGCTGTTTTTT. This encodes CASSLEWGSGELFF.

This clone came up once. The V and J genes are TRBV6-6 and TRBJ1-2; the match to TRBD1 covers 9 bases. This CDR3 is built from 15 residues. Trimming removed 2 bases from V and 3 bases from J; junction bases left unmatched: 4. From germline, CDR1 is MNHNY and CDR2 SVGAGI (reference sequence). The CDR3 coding sequence is TGTGCCAGCAGTTACCCGGACAGGGGTGACTATGGCTACACCTTC. As protein: CASSYPDRGDYGYTF.